This is a list of T cell receptor beta chains from one sample in a study of blood T cell repertoires in COVID-19. Measured with immunoSEQ multiplex PCR; TCRdb has only the in-frame clones, and not every one. This sample has 250,000 to 300,000 clones; around nine tenths occur once, and the top ten carry roughly 2.8%. The specimen sequenced was PBMCs or T cells enriched from blood (not recorded which). The receptors shown here come from a woman between 50 and 59 years old who had been exposed to COVID-19. The CDR3 runs from the conserved cysteine through the conserved F or W. A D gene is named only where the DNA matches it firmly. Clone sizes are given selectively: once, few, many, or a class where the clone is expanded.

D	V	J	size	CDR3	DNA
TRBD2	TRBV7-9	TRBJ2-5	once	CASSLGEGETQYF	TGTGCCAGCAGCTTAGGGGAGGGGGAGACCCAGTACTTC
-	TRBV6-5	TRBJ1-5	-	CASSHGQNNQPQHF	TGTGCCAGCAGCCACGGACAGAACAATCAGCCCCAGCATTTT
-	TRBV9	TRBJ2-1	once	CASSVGGTDSYNEQFF	TGTGCCAGCAGCGTAGGCGGGACCGACTCCTACAATGAGCAGTTCTTC
-	TRBV3-1/TRBV3-2	TRBJ1-2	-	CASSQDARGGYTF	TGTGCCAGCAGCCAAGATGCCAGAGGCGGCTACACCTTC
-	TRBV4-1	TRBJ1-2	-	CASSPQGTGFGYTF	TGCGCCAGCAGCCCTCAGGGGACGGGATTTGGCTACACCTTC
-	TRBV7-9	TRBJ1-2	-	CASSRTLTVSANYGYTF	TGTGCCAGCAGCCGAACGTTGACAGTGTCAGCTAACTATGGCTACACCTTC
-	TRBV10-3	TRBJ2-6	-	CAIRDSFSGANVLTF	TGTGCCATCAGGGACTCTTTCTCTGGGGCCAACGTCCTGACTTTC
TRBD1	TRBV19	TRBJ2-7	-	CASSWTGNYEQYF	TGTGCCAGTAGCTGGACAGGGAACTACGAGCAGTACTTC
TRBD2	TRBV10-3	TRBJ2-1	-	CAISESGGSSYNEQFF	TGTGCCATCAGTGAGTCGGGGGGGAGCTCCTACAATGAGCAGTTCTTC
-	TRBV13	TRBJ1-1	-	CASSLGQGMNTEAFF	TGTGCCAGCAGCTTAGGCCAGGGCATGAACACTGAAGCTTTCTTT
TRBD1	TRBV29-1	TRBJ2-7	once	CSVDNGRAGGFYEQYF	TGCAGCGTTGACAATGGAAGGGCAGGGGGCTTCTACGAGCAGTACTTC
TRBD2	TRBV30	TRBJ2-2	-	CAWSVGLVAGLSGELFF	TGTGCCTGGAGTGTAGGGTTAGTAGCGGGGCTCTCCGGGGAGCTGTTTTTT
-	TRBV18	TRBJ1-2	-	CASSSTPPGTTFVTNGYTF	TGTGCCAGCTCATCAACCCCCCCAGGGACTACTTTTGTCACTAATGGCTACACCTTC
-	TRBV19	TRBJ2-5	-	CASSIVGVKETQYF	TGTGCCAGTAGTATAGTCGGAGTAAAAGAGACCCAGTACTTC
-	TRBV30	TRBJ2-5	-	CAWSARETQYF	TGTGCCTGGAGTGCTAGGGAGACCCAGTACTTC
TRBD2	TRBV7-9	TRBJ2-1	-	CASSSAAGDSYNEQFF	TGTGCCAGCAGCTCCGCAGCGGGGGACTCCTACAATGAGCAGTTCTTC
-	TRBV2	TRBJ2-7	-	CASRGQAYEQYF	TGTGCCAGCAGGGGGCAAGCCTACGAGCAGTACTTC
-	TRBV3-1/TRBV3-2	TRBJ1-1	once	CASSQQQGASEAFF	TGTGCCAGCAGCCAGCAACAGGGAGCGTCTGAAGCTTTCTTT
TRBD1	TRBV28	TRBJ1-2	once	CASTGGYGYTF	TGTGCCAGCACAGGGGGCTATGGCTACACCTTC
TRBD2	TRBV18	TRBJ2-7	-	CASSREAGAPYEQYF	TGTGCCAGCTCACGAGAAGCGGGGGCTCCCTACGAGCAGTACTTC
TRBD1	TRBV29-1	TRBJ1-2	once	CSAGTGTNYGYTF	TGCAGCGCCGGGACAGGAACTAACTATGGCTACACCTTC
TRBD1	TRBV29-1	TRBJ2-5	medium-sized	CSVDPYATGKDQETQYF	TGCAGCGTTGATCCATACGCGACAGGGAAGGACCAAGAGACCCAGTACTTC
TRBD1	TRBV2	TRBJ1-1	-	CASSEGQGEAFF	TGTGCCAGCAGTGAGGGACAGGGAGAAGCTTTCTTT
-	TRBV5-1	TRBJ1-2	-	CASSFRGIGYTF	TGCGCCAGCAGCTTCCGGGGAATTGGCTACACCTTC
-	TRBV3-1/TRBV3-2	TRBJ1-1	-	CASSRKEGTEAFF	TGTGCCAGCAGCCGCAAGGAGGGAACTGAAGCTTTCTTT
-	TRBV30	TRBJ2-7	-	CAWSVRGSGSYEQYF	TGTGCCTGGAGTGTAAGGGGCTCGGGCTCCTACGAGCAGTACTTC
-	TRBV11-3	TRBJ1-3	-	CASSRGRPGNTIYF	TGTGCCAGCAGCAGAGGGCGGCCTGGAAACACCATATATTTT
-	TRBV4-2	TRBJ1-5	few	CASSQELTADQPQHF	TGTGCCAGCAGCCAAGAACTCACGGCGGATCAGCCCCAGCATTTT
-	TRBV14	TRBJ2-1	-	CASSQAGRKYNEQFF	TGTGCCAGCAGCCAAGCAGGCCGAAAGTACAATGAGCAGTTCTTC
-	TRBV20-1	TRBJ1-1	-	CSAREGTEAFF	TGCAGTGCTAGGGAGGGAACTGAAGCTTTCTTT
-	TRBV5-1	TRBJ2-6	-	CASSSGSRGLSGANVLTF	TGCGCCAGCAGCTCAGGGTCGCGAGGCTTATCTGGGGCCAACGTCCTGACTTTC
-	TRBV9	TRBJ2-7	-	CASSVQQGFQQYF	TGTGCCAGCAGCGTGCAGCAGGGTTTCCAGCAGTACTTC
-	TRBV20-1	TRBJ2-2	-	CSASRLGGLGGGELFF	TGCAGTGCTAGTCGGTTGGGGGGGCTGGGCGGCGGGGAGCTGTTTTTT
-	TRBV28	TRBJ1-1	-	CASSPPDSWNTEAFF	TGTGCCAGCAGCCCCCCGGACAGCTGGAACACTGAAGCTTTCTTT
-	TRBV3-1/TRBV3-2	TRBJ2-7	-	CASSQGSTSWAVSYEQYF	TGTGCCAGCAGCCAAGGTTCTACGAGTTGGGCAGTCTCCTACGAGCAGTACTTC
-	TRBV30	TRBJ1-5	-	CAWSGGGNQPQHF	TGTGCCTGGAGTGGGGGCGGTAATCAGCCCCAGCATTTT
-	TRBV18	TRBJ2-7	-	CASSPDSIAYEQYF	TGTGCCAGCTCACCAGACAGTATCGCCTACGAGCAGTACTTC
TRBD1	TRBV5-8	TRBJ1-4	-	CASSRTGAVGEKLFF	TGTGCCAGCAGCCGGACAGGGGCTGTTGGTGAAAAACTGTTTTTT
TRBD1	TRBV7-9	TRBJ1-6	-	CASSWTGESSYNSPLHF	TGTGCCAGCAGCTGGACAGGGGAGAGCTCCTATAATTCACCCCTCCACTTT